This T cell receptor (beta chain) stems from a study of vaccination effects on CD4 cells after COVID-19. Measured with immunoSEQ multiplex PCR; TCRdb has only the in-frame clones, and not every one. The repertoire holds around 37,000 clones, roughly 74% seen once, with approximately 2.9% in the top ten. Deletions cut 8 bases from V and 6 bases from J, with 10 bases between. Germline V gene data show CDR1 as SGHRS and CDR2 as YFSETQ. The CDR3 has 11 residues. Culture lasted around eleven days before CD4+ T cell isolation. In the vaccine recipients, nucleocapsid antibodies were negative and there was no prior SARS-CoV-2 infection. In the case of this clone: Antigen unknown.

General observations from the study: A shortage of convalescent patients and an absence of early post-infection timepoints characterized the study.

The chain recombines TRBV5-1 with TRBJ2-3, with D maybe TRBD2 (5 bases). The origin of this receptor is a human donor who received a COVID-19 vaccine. The starting material was CD4+ T cells from PBMCs cultured without peptide, obtained before COVID-19 vaccination. Written as DNA, the CDR3 is TGCGCCAGGGGATTAGCGGATACGCAGTATTTT. Protein: CARGLADTQYF.